The rows below give T cell receptor beta chains drawn from one sample of a study of HIV-infected patients and healthy controls. TCRdb itself ran the 5' RACE reads through MiXCR, one entry per CDR3 protein. The table records thousands of distinct CDR3 sequences, about 5.8% of them present only once. The sequenced sample was blood. Receptors were obtained from an adult in good health. Both conserved end residues are trimmed from each CDR3. A clone size is listed for some rows: how often the clone was seen (once, few, many), or a class if it is expanded.

v_call	clone_size	j_call	cdr3_aa
TRBV6-2/TRBV6-3	many	TRBJ1-1	AISRGGPTEAF
TRBV24-1	-	TRBJ2-7	ATSDGLAGDPPEQY
TRBV11-3	medium-sized	TRBJ2-3	ASSLGQTPDTQY
TRBV11-2	few	TRBJ1-1	ASSLYRNTEAF
TRBV28	medium-sized	TRBJ2-3	ASSLSRPSTQY
TRBV2	medium-sized	TRBJ1-6	ASSEALAGSNSPLH
TRBV6-2/TRBV6-3	-	TRBJ2-3	ASSYSNGLAGGPGNRDTQY
TRBV12-3/TRBV12-4	medium-sized	TRBJ2-1	ASSLVPYNEQF
TRBV13	many	TRBJ2-1	ASSLYRSSYNEQF
TRBV11-1	many	TRBJ2-1	ASSLVGGRRVEQF
TRBV15	medium-sized	TRBJ1-1	ATSRGGTGISSF
TRBV28	medium-sized	TRBJ1-6	ASSRVDNSPLH
TRBV7-9	many	TRBJ2-2	ASSWASGSSTGELF
TRBV3-1	many	TRBJ2-5	ASSQVSGAGHETQY
TRBV7-9	many	TRBJ2-2	ASSSLRSLAGTGDSGELF
TRBV11-3	medium-sized	TRBJ2-2	ASSPARTGELF
TRBV12-3/TRBV12-4	medium-sized	TRBJ2-2	ASSPTGGRTGELF
TRBV27	-	TRBJ1-1	ASSFIGNTEAF
TRBV19	many	TRBJ2-7	ASSPGTSGIHRIREQY
TRBV19	medium-sized	TRBJ2-7	ASSKGLGQQYEQY
TRBV20-1	many	TRBJ2-7	SASRLAGNYEQY
TRBV5-1	many	TRBJ2-1	ASSLGGSRSYNEQF
TRBV4-1	few	TRBJ2-7	ASSQPPQGLGIYEQY